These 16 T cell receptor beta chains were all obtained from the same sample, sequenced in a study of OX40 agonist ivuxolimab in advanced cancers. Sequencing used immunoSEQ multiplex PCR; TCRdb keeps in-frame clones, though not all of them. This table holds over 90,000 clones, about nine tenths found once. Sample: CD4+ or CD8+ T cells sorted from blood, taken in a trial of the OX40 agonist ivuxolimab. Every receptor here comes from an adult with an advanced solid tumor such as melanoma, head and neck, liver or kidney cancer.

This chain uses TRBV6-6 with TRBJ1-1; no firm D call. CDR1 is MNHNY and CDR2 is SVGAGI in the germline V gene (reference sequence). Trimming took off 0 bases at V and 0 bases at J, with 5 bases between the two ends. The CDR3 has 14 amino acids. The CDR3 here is CASSYSALNTEAFF. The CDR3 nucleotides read TGTGCCAGCAGTTACTCGGCCCTGAACACTGAAGCTTTCTTT.

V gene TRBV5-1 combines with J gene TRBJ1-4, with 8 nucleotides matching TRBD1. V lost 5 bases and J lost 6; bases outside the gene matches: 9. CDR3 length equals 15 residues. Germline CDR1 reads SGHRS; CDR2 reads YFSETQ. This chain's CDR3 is CASRDSDREYEKLFF. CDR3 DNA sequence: TGCGCCAGCAGAGATTCGGACAGGGAATATGAAAAACTGTTTTTT.

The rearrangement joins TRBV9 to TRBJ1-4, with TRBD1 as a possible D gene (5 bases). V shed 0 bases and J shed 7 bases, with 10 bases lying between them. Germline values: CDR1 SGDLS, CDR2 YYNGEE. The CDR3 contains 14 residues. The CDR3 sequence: CASSVGGGTEKLFF. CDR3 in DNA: TGTGCCAGCAGCGTAGGCGGGGGGACTGAAAAACTGTTTTTT.

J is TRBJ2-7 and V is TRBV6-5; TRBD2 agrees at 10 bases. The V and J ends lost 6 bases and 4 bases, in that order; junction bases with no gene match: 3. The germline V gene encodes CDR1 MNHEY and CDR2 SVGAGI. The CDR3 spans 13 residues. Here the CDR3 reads CASRDSGRYEQYF. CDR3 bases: TGTGCCAGCAGGGATAGCGGGAGGTACGAGCAGTACTTC.

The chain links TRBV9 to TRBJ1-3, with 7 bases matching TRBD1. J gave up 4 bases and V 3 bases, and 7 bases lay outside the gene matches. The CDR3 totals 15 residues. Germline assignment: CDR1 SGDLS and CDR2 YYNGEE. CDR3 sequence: CASSATGTVGNTIYF. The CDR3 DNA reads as TGTGCCAGCAGCGCCACCGGGACAGTGGGAAACACCATATATTTT.

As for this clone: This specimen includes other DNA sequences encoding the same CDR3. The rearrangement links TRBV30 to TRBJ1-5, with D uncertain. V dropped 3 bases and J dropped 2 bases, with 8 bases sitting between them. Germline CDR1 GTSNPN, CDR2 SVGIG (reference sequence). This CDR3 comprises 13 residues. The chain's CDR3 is CAWSGGGNQPQHF. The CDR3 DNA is TGTGCCTGGAGCGGTGGGGGCAATCAGCCCCAGCATTTT.

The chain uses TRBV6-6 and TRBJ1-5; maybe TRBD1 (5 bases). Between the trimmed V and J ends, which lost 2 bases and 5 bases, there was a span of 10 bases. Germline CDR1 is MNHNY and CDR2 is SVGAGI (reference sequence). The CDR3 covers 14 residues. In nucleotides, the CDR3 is TGTGCCAGCAGTTACGGATCCAGGGATCAGCCCCAGCATTTT. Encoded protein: CASSYGSRDQPQHF.

The CDR3 sequence is CASSRVDISNYGYTF. The CDR3 nucleotides read TGTGCCAGCTCGCGGGTGGACATATCTAACTATGGCTACACCTTC. The V call is TRBV18, the J call TRBJ1-2, with a weak D call TRBD1 (5 bases). CDR1 is KGHSH and CDR2 is LQKENI in the germline V gene. Trimming removed 6 bases at V and 0 bases at J, with 14 bases between. CDR3 length equals 15 residues.

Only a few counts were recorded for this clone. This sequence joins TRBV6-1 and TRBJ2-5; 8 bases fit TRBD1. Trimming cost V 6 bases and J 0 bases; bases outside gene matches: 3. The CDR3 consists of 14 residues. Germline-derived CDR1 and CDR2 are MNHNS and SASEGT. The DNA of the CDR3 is TGTGCCAGCAGCCGACAGGGGAACCAAGAGACCCAGTACTTC. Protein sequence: CASSRQGNQETQYF.

Written as DNA, the CDR3 is TGTGCCATCAGTGAGTCGTGGGACAGGGGGCGAAGTGCCGGCTACACCTTC. Encoded protein: CAISESWDRGRSAGYTF. The chain recombines TRBV10-3 with TRBJ1-2; 12 positions agree with TRBD1. The V segment lost 0 bases and the J segment 8 bases; nucleotides outside the gene matches: 10. This CDR3 region has 17 residues. The germline V gene has CDR1 ENHRY and CDR2 SYGVKD.

CDR3 region: CAWSRGVGTDTQYF. The CDR3 region has the DNA TGTGCCTGGTCCCGGGGGGTTGGCACAGATACGCAGTATTTT. The chain combines TRBV30 with TRBJ2-3; 7 positions match TRBD2. The trim removed 5 bases at V and 1 base at J, leaving 6 bases unmatched. This CDR3 contains 14 residues. In germline, CDR1 is GTSNPN, CDR2 SVGIG (reference sequence).

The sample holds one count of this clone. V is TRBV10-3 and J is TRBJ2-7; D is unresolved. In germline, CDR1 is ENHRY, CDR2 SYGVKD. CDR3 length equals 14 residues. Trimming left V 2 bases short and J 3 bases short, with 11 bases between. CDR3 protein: CAISEGVQGYEQYF. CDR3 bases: TGTGCCATCAGTGAGGGCGTCCAAGGCTACGAGCAGTACTTC.

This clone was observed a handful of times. The DNA for the CDR3 is TGTGCCAGCAGTGAACCAGGCTGGACTGAAGCTTTCTTT. This gives the protein CASSEPGWTEAFF. V gene TRBV25-1 combines with J gene TRBJ1-1; no reliable D call. With 2 bases removed from V and 5 bases from J, the gap between germline ends came to 9 bases. Germline CDR1 reads MGHDK; CDR2 reads SYGVNS. The length of the CDR3 is 13 residues.

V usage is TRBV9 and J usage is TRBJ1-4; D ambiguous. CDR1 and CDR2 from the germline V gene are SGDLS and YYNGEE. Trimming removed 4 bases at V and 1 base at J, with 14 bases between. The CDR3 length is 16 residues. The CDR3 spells CASSREGSLTNEKLFF. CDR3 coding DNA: TGTGCCAGCAGCAGGGAGGGATCCCTAACTAATGAAAAACTGTTTTTT.

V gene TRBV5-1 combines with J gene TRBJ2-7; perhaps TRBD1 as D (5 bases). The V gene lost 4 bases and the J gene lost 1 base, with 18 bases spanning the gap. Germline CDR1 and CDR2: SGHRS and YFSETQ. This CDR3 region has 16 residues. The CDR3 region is CASSPGPGQASYEQYF. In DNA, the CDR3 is TGCGCCAGCAGCCCTGGGCCAGGGCAGGCATCCTACGAGCAGTACTTC. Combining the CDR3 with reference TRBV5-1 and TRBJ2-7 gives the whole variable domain KAGVTQTPRYLIKTRGQQVTLSCSPISGHRSVSWYQQTPGQGLQFLFEYFSETQRNKGNFPGRFSGRQFSNSRSEMNVSTLELGDSALYLCASSPGPGQASYEQYFGPGTRLTVT.

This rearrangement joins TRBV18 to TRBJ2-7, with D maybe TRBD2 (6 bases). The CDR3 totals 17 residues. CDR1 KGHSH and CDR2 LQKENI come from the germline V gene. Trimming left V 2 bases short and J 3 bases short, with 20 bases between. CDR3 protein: CASSPFGGPRLGYEQYF. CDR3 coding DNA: TGTGCCAGCTCACCATTCGGGGGTCCTCGATTGGGCTACGAGCAGTACTTC.